The rows below give T cell receptor beta chains drawn from one sample of a study of identifying expanded T cells in peripheral blood. TCRdb's copy holds only in-frame clones and misses some; the assay was immunoSEQ multiplex PCR. Of under 95,000 clones listed, 89% were seen once; the top ten hold around 2.7%. What was sequenced was blood. These receptors were obtained from a person between 18 and 69 years old in good health. Each CDR3 is given with its conserved first and last residue. D genes are given only for firm matches. Clone size is shown for a subset of rows, as once, few, many or a class of expanded clone.

clone_size: once; j_call: TRBJ1-1; v_call: TRBV5-1; d_call: .; cdr3_nt: TGCGCCAGCAGGTGGGGCCAGGGAACTGAAGCTTTCTTT; cdr3_aa: CASRWGQGTEAFF
clone_size: .; j_call: TRBJ2-1; v_call: TRBV7-7; d_call: TRBD1; cdr3_nt: TGTGCTAGCAGCTTGAGTCGGGACAGCAATGAGCAGTTCTTC; cdr3_aa: CASSLSRDSNEQFF
clone_size: .; j_call: TRBJ2-1; v_call: TRBV25-1; d_call: .; cdr3_nt: TGTGCCAGCAGTGAATACGGAGGGGGCAATGAGCAGTTCTTC; cdr3_aa: CASSEYGGGNEQFF
clone_size: .; j_call: TRBJ1-1; v_call: TRBV5-5; d_call: .; cdr3_nt: TGTGCCAGCAGCTTAGGAGGGAACACTGAAGCTTTCTTT; cdr3_aa: CASSLGGNTEAFF
clone_size: .; j_call: TRBJ1-5; v_call: TRBV6-4; d_call: .; cdr3_nt: TGTGCCAGCAGTGATGTGGGGGCGCCGAGCAATCAGCCCCAGCATTTT; cdr3_aa: CASSDVGAPSNQPQHF
clone_size: once; j_call: TRBJ2-3; v_call: TRBV4-3; d_call: TRBD2; cdr3_nt: TGCGCCAGCAGCCAAGATAATTACGGAGGGAGGGACACAGATACGCAGTATTTT; cdr3_aa: CASSQDNYGGRDTDTQYF
clone_size: .; j_call: TRBJ1-1; v_call: TRBV29-1; d_call: .; cdr3_nt: TGCAGCGTTGAAGTCCTAAGAGGGACTGAAGCTTTCTTT; cdr3_aa: CSVEVLRGTEAFF
clone_size: .; j_call: TRBJ2-5; v_call: TRBV5-4; d_call: TRBD2; cdr3_nt: TGTGCCAGCAGCCAAGAAGGGCTAGCGGGACTAGAGACCCAGTACTTC; cdr3_aa: CASSQEGLAGLETQYF
clone_size: .; j_call: TRBJ2-3; v_call: TRBV28; d_call: .; cdr3_nt: TGTGCCAGCAGATGGGGTTCAACAGATACGCAGTATTTT; cdr3_aa: CASRWGSTDTQYF
clone_size: .; j_call: TRBJ2-7; v_call: TRBV5-6; d_call: TRBD2; cdr3_nt: TGTGCCAGCAGCTTGGTAAGCGGGAGTTTTGGTGAGGAGTACTTC; cdr3_aa: CASSLVSGSFGEEYF
clone_size: few; j_call: TRBJ1-6; v_call: TRBV30; d_call: TRBD1; cdr3_nt: TGTGCCTGGAGTGTATCCGACAGGGGAGCTTCACCCCTCCACTTT; cdr3_aa: CAWSVSDRGASPLHF
clone_size: .; j_call: TRBJ2-3; v_call: TRBV14; d_call: .; cdr3_nt: TGTGCCAGCAGCCAATTTCTAGCCTTCACAGATACGCAGTATTTT; cdr3_aa: CASSQFLAFTDTQYF
clone_size: once; j_call: TRBJ2-7; v_call: TRBV18; d_call: TRBD2; cdr3_nt: TGTGCCAGCTCACCACTCGCAGGGAGGGCCTACGAGCAGTACTTC; cdr3_aa: CASSPLAGRAYEQYF
clone_size: .; j_call: TRBJ1-6; v_call: TRBV5-6; d_call: TRBD1; cdr3_nt: TGTGCCAGCAGTTCAGGGGGGGGCGGTTTGCACTCACCCCTCCACTTT; cdr3_aa: CASSSGGGGLHSPLHF
clone_size: once; j_call: TRBJ1-4; v_call: TRBV6-6; d_call: .; cdr3_nt: TGTGCCAGCAGTTACGGGGTGAAGGGAACTAATGAAAAACTGTTTTTT; cdr3_aa: CASSYGVKGTNEKLFF
clone_size: .; j_call: TRBJ2-3; v_call: TRBV28; d_call: .; cdr3_nt: TGTGCCAGCAACACCCTCACAGATACGCAGTATTTT; cdr3_aa: CASNTLTDTQYF
clone_size: .; j_call: TRBJ2-3; v_call: TRBV7-3; d_call: TRBD2; cdr3_nt: TGTGCCAGCAGCTTAGGGGGAGGGATCACAGATACGCAGTATTTT; cdr3_aa: CASSLGGGITDTQYF
clone_size: few; j_call: TRBJ1-5; v_call: TRBV19; d_call: .; cdr3_nt: TGTGCCAGTAGTATTGGTTCTGTGAGGAATGGTCAGCCCCAGCATTTT; cdr3_aa: CASSIGSVRNGQPQHF
clone_size: .; j_call: TRBJ1-6; v_call: TRBV19; d_call: .; cdr3_nt: TGTGCCAGTAGTATGAGACCGGGAACCTATAATTCACCCCTCCACTTT; cdr3_aa: CASSMRPGTYNSPLHF
clone_size: .; j_call: TRBJ2-5; v_call: TRBV18; d_call: .; cdr3_nt: TGTGCCAGCTCACCGGGGGGCCTCCAAGAGACCCAGTACTTC; cdr3_aa: CASSPGGLQETQYF
clone_size: .; j_call: TRBJ2-7; v_call: TRBV9; d_call: TRBD1; cdr3_nt: TGTGCCAGCAGCGCCCGGACAGGAGCCTACGAGCAGTACTTC; cdr3_aa: CASSARTGAYEQYF
clone_size: .; j_call: TRBJ2-7; v_call: TRBV7-2; d_call: TRBD2; cdr3_nt: TGTGCCAGCAGCTTAAAGAGCGGGAGTAAGGGCGAGCAGTACTTC; cdr3_aa: CASSLKSGSKGEQYF
clone_size: .; j_call: TRBJ1-5; v_call: TRBV5-1; d_call: .; cdr3_nt: TGCGCCAGCAGCCAAGGGGGAAGCAATCAGCCCCAGCATTTT; cdr3_aa: CASSQGGSNQPQHF
clone_size: .; j_call: TRBJ1-2; v_call: TRBV6-5; d_call: .; cdr3_nt: TGTGCCAGCAGTTATGGGCAGGGAGGCGGCTACACCTTC; cdr3_aa: CASSYGQGGGYTF
clone_size: .; j_call: TRBJ1-1; v_call: TRBV27; d_call: .; cdr3_nt: TGTGCCAGCCGCCGGACGGGGGGGGGCACTGAAGCTTTCTTT; cdr3_aa: CASRRTGGGTEAFF
clone_size: .; j_call: TRBJ2-7; v_call: TRBV4-2; d_call: TRBD2; cdr3_nt: TGTGCCAGCAGCCAAGGGGGACTAGCCGGAGTTGAGGAGCAGTACTTC; cdr3_aa: CASSQGGLAGVEEQYF
clone_size: .; j_call: TRBJ2-1; v_call: TRBV28; d_call: .; cdr3_nt: TGTGCCAGCAGCTTGGACAGAGCCTACTACAATGAGCAGTTCTTC; cdr3_aa: CASSLDRAYYNEQFF
clone_size: .; j_call: TRBJ2-7; v_call: TRBV7-7; d_call: .; cdr3_nt: TGTGCTAGCAGCTTGCAGGGCCACGAGCAGTACTTC; cdr3_aa: CASSLQGHEQYF
clone_size: .; j_call: TRBJ2-3; v_call: TRBV6-1; d_call: TRBD2; cdr3_nt: TGTGCCAGCAGTGGACTAGCGGGAAGCACAGATACGCAGTATTTT; cdr3_aa: CASSGLAGSTDTQYF
clone_size: .; j_call: TRBJ2-5; v_call: TRBV5-8; d_call: TRBD2; cdr3_nt: TGTGCCAGCAGCACTTTCCGGGGGGTCCAAGAGACCCAGTACTTC; cdr3_aa: CASSTFRGVQETQYF
clone_size: .; j_call: TRBJ2-1; v_call: TRBV15; d_call: .; cdr3_nt: TGTGCCACCAGCAGGTCCGCGGGCTCCTACAATGAGCAGTTCTTC; cdr3_aa: CATSRSAGSYNEQFF
clone_size: .; j_call: TRBJ2-2; v_call: TRBV2; d_call: TRBD2; cdr3_nt: TGTGCCAGCAGGCGGACTAGCGGGGCGGGGAACACCGGGGAGCTGTTTTTT; cdr3_aa: CASRRTSGAGNTGELFF
clone_size: once; j_call: TRBJ1-2; v_call: TRBV19; d_call: TRBD1; cdr3_nt: TGTGCCAGTAACCCTGACGTGCCAGGGGGAAGCTACACCTTC; cdr3_aa: CASNPDVPGGSYTF
clone_size: .; j_call: TRBJ1-1; v_call: TRBV6-5; d_call: TRBD1; cdr3_nt: TGTGCCAGCAGTTTGACAGGGACGGGGACTGAAGCTTTCTTT; cdr3_aa: CASSLTGTGTEAFF
clone_size: .; j_call: TRBJ1-2; v_call: TRBV28; d_call: .; cdr3_nt: TGTGCCAGCAGCCCAGGGTTAGAGGATGGCTACACCTTC; cdr3_aa: CASSPGLEDGYTF
clone_size: .; j_call: TRBJ2-5; v_call: TRBV7-5; d_call: .; cdr3_nt: TGTGCCAGAAGCACAAGGAGTGCTAGAAAAGAGACCCAGTACTTC; cdr3_aa: CARSTRSARKETQYF
clone_size: .; j_call: TRBJ1-1; v_call: TRBV7-9; d_call: .; cdr3_nt: TGTGCCAGCAGCCTCGGGACGAACACTGAAGCTTTCTTT; cdr3_aa: CASSLGTNTEAFF
clone_size: .; j_call: TRBJ2-7; v_call: TRBV5-6; d_call: .; cdr3_nt: TGTGCCAGCAATAGGCGGGGAGACGAGCAGTACTTC; cdr3_aa: CASNRRGDEQYF
clone_size: .; j_call: TRBJ1-2; v_call: TRBV2; d_call: TRBD1; cdr3_nt: TGTGCCAGCAGTGAAGCAGGACAGGGGGGATTCTATGGCTACACCTTC; cdr3_aa: CASSEAGQGGFYGYTF
clone_size: .; j_call: TRBJ2-1; v_call: TRBV9; d_call: TRBD1; cdr3_nt: TGTGCCAGCAGCGTAGCAAGGACAGGGAGCTCCTACAATGAGCAGTTCTTC; cdr3_aa: CASSVARTGSSYNEQFF
clone_size: .; j_call: TRBJ1-2; v_call: TRBV19; d_call: TRBD1; cdr3_nt: TGTGCCAGTAGTAACAGGGGGCCAAATAACTATGGCTACACCTTC; cdr3_aa: CASSNRGPNNYGYTF
clone_size: once; j_call: TRBJ1-4; v_call: TRBV4-3; d_call: .; cdr3_nt: TGCGCCAGCAGCCAAGATAGGGGAGTCTTTAATGAAAAACTGTTTTTT; cdr3_aa: CASSQDRGVFNEKLFF
clone_size: .; j_call: TRBJ2-5; v_call: TRBV4-1; d_call: TRBD2; cdr3_nt: TGCGCCAGCAGCCAACTACTAGCGGGGGGGGAGACCCAGTACTTC; cdr3_aa: CASSQLLAGGETQYF
clone_size: .; j_call: TRBJ2-5; v_call: TRBV28; d_call: TRBD2; cdr3_nt: TGTGCCAGCAGTTGGCCCCCTAGCGGCCAAGAGACCCAGTACTTC; cdr3_aa: CASSWPPSGQETQYF
clone_size: .; j_call: TRBJ2-3; v_call: TRBV5-6; d_call: TRBD2; cdr3_nt: TGTGCCAGCAGCGCCGGGTTACTAGCGGGAGGTTCAAATACGCAGTATTTT; cdr3_aa: CASSAGLLAGGSNTQYF
clone_size: .; j_call: TRBJ2-2; v_call: TRBV6-1; d_call: .; cdr3_nt: TGTGCCAGCAGTGAATGGCTGTCCGGGGAGCTGTTTTTT; cdr3_aa: CASSEWLSGELFF
clone_size: .; j_call: TRBJ1-3; v_call: TRBV5-6; d_call: .; cdr3_nt: TGTGCCAGCAGGGGCAAGGGGTCTGGAAACACCATATATTTT; cdr3_aa: CASRGKGSGNTIYF
clone_size: .; j_call: TRBJ2-3; v_call: TRBV7-2; d_call: .; cdr3_nt: TGTGCCAGCAGCTTAGCCCTACGGGCGCAGTATTTT; cdr3_aa: CASSLALRAQYF